Presented here are 28 T cell receptor beta chains from one specimen sequenced in a study of blood T cell repertoires in COVID-19. The protocol was immunoSEQ multiplex PCR, while the TCRdb copy is restricted to in-frame clones and leaves out a portion. The sample records roughly 60,000 clones, approximately 91% being singletons. Sequenced: peripheral blood. These TCRs come from a man between 60 and 70 years old with active COVID-19.

This chain connects TRBV7-3 to TRBJ2-3; 10 bases line up with TRBD2. The J segment lost 1 base and the V segment lost 2 bases, leaving 0 bases of the junction unmatched. This CDR3 region has 15 residues. The germline V gene has CDR1 SGHTA and CDR2 FQGTGA. CDR3: CASSLLAGGTDTQYF. The CDR3, as DNA: TGTGCCAGCAGCTTACTAGCGGGGGGCACAGATACGCAGTATTTT.

The J gene is TRBJ2-1, the V gene TRBV6-1, with 9 nucleotides matching TRBD2. In germline, CDR1 is MNHNS, CDR2 SASEGT. Losses at the gene ends were 2 bases for V and 1 base for J; bases not matched to a gene: 0. The CDR3 covers 15 residues. The DNA of the CDR3 is TGTGCCAGCAGTGAACTAGCGGGGTCCTACAATGAGCAGTTCTTC. Translating gives CASSELAGSYNEQFF.

This chain connects TRBV9 to TRBJ2-1; D unresolved. Germline V gene sequence: CDR1 SGDLS, CDR2 YYNGEE. The CDR3 is 14 residues long. V was clipped by 0 bases and J by 3 bases, with 7 bases between them. In DNA form, the CDR3 reads TGTGCCAGCAGCGTAGGGCACCTCTACAATGAGCAGTTCTTC. Encoded protein: CASSVGHLYNEQFF. The complete variable domain, with remaining parts taken from reference TRBV9 and TRBJ2-1, reads DSGVTQTPKHLITATGQRVTLRCSPRSGDLSVYWYQQSLDQGLQFLIQYYNGEERAKGNILERFSAQQFPDLHSELNLSSLELGDSALYFCASSVGHLYNEQFFGPGTRLTVL.

The chain recombines TRBV28 with TRBJ2-4; 7 nucleotides agree with TRBD2. Germline lookup yields CDR1 MDHEN and CDR2 SYDVKM. V lost 7 bases and J lost 0; bases outside the gene matches: 3. The CDR3 consists of 14 residues. The CDR3, as DNA: TGTGCCAGCATGCTAGCGGTAGCCAAAAACATTCAGTACTTC. Its protein product is CASMLAVAKNIQYF.

This chain uses TRBV19 with TRBJ2-7; 13 bases are a match to TRBD2. Germline lookup yields CDR1 LNHDA and CDR2 SQIVND (reference sequence). The CDR3 is 18 residues long. Losses at the gene ends were 1 base for V and 4 bases for J; bases not matched to a gene: 10. For the CDR3, the DNA is TGTGCCAGTAGTATAGGAACGCTTCGGACTAGCGGGGGATACGAGCAGTACTTC. This encodes CASSIGTLRTSGGYEQYF.

The chain recombines TRBV5-6 with TRBJ2-2, with 7 bases fitting TRBD2. Per the germline V gene, CDR1 is SGHDT and CDR2 is YYEEEE. The CDR3 has 14 residues. V trimming: 0 bases; J trimming: 7 bases; junction bases outside the gene matches: 3. The CDR3 loop is CASSLGGGIGELFF. DNA for the CDR3: TGTGCCAGCAGCTTGGGCGGGGGTATCGGGGAGCTGTTTTTT.

V gene TRBV11-2 combines with J gene TRBJ1-1, with a possible D match to TRBD1 (5 bases). The CDR3 loop spans 16 amino acids. The germline V gene has CDR1 SGHAT and CDR2 FQNNGV. Trimming took off 1 base at V and 0 bases at J, with 12 bases between the two ends. The CDR3 loop is CASSLAQGFMNTEAFF. The CDR3 bases are TGTGCCAGCAGCTTAGCGCAGGGCTTTATGAACACTGAAGCTTTCTTT.

The chain uses TRBV7-6 and TRBJ2-3; 9 bases are shared with TRBD2. The germline V gene encodes CDR1 SGHVS and CDR2 FNYEAQ. After removal of 2 bases from V and 5 bases from J, the junction contained 5 bases not matched to a gene. The CDR3 has 15 amino acids. The CDR3 DNA sequence: TGTGCCAGCAGCTTAAATGCGGGAGGGGGAGATACGCAGTATTTT. Encoded protein: CASSLNAGGGDTQYF.

The chain links TRBV11-2 to TRBJ2-3, with 11 bases matching TRBD2. J gave up 4 bases and V 6 bases, and 3 bases lay outside the gene matches. CDR3 length: 14 amino acids. Germline-derived CDR1 and CDR2 are SGHAT and FQNNGV. The CDR3 loop is CASSSGRGADTQYF. For the CDR3, the DNA is TGTGCCAGCAGTAGCGGGAGGGGAGCAGATACGCAGTATTTT. Variable domain in full (rest from reference TRBV11-2 and TRBJ2-3): EAGVAQSPRYKIIEKRQSVAFWCNPISGHATLYWYQQILGQGPKLLIQFQNNGVVDDSQLPKDRFSAERLKGVDSTLKIQPAKLEDSAVYLCASSSGRGADTQYFGPGTRLTVL.

The chain combines TRBV2 with TRBJ2-7, with D perhaps matching TRBD1 (6 bases). Trimming pared 8 bases from V and 2 bases from J, leaving 10 bases between. Germline loops: CDR1 SNHLY, CDR2 FYNNEI. The CDR3 runs to 12 residues. The CDR3 is CASFKGAYEQYF. DNA for the CDR3: TGTGCCAGCTTTAAGGGGGCCTACGAGCAGTACTTC.

This chain links TRBV19 with TRBJ1-2, with D maybe TRBD1 (5 bases). The germline V and J ends were trimmed by 1 base and 6 bases, with 12 bases remaining between them. CDR1 and CDR2 (germline): LNHDA, SQIVND (reference sequence). The length of the CDR3 is 14 residues. In DNA form, the CDR3 reads TGTGCCAGTAGTATAGTAGGCAGGGCAGATGGCTACACCTTC. Its protein product is CASSIVGRADGYTF.

V usage is TRBV4-1 and J usage is TRBJ2-7; possible D gene TRBD1, 5 bases. CDR1 and CDR2 from the germline V gene are MGHRA and YSYEKL. V was clipped by 3 bases and J by 6 bases, with 9 bases between them. This CDR3 has 12 amino acids. In DNA form, the CDR3 reads TGCGCCAGCAGCCATGGGGCCGGCGAGCAGTACTTC. This translates into CASSHGAGEQYF.

The genes are TRBV11-2 and TRBJ2-7; a possible D gene is TRBD2 (5 bases). With 2 bases removed from V and 0 bases from J, the gap between germline ends came to 14 bases. This CDR3 is 16 amino acids long. Germline CDR1 SGHAT, CDR2 FQNNGV. CDR3 nucleotide sequence: TGTGCCAGCAGCTTATCCGGGCGGGTGGGCTCCTACGAGCAGTACTTC. This translates into CASSLSGRVGSYEQYF.

The chain is built from TRBV2 and TRBJ1-5; 7 nucleotides line up with TRBD1. Per germline, CDR1 SNHLY and CDR2 FYNNEI. The trim removed 4 bases at V and 0 bases at J, leaving 6 bases unmatched. There are 16 residues in the CDR3. The CDR3 DNA sequence: TGTGCCAGCAGTGCGTGGACAGGCCTTAGCAATCAGCCCCAGCATTTT. Encoded protein: CASSAWTGLSNQPQHF.

V usage is TRBV4-2 and J usage is TRBJ2-5; TRBD2 matches 9 bases. The J segment lost 14 bases and the V segment lost 3 bases, leaving 7 bases of the junction unmatched. The CDR3 extends over 12 amino acids. CDR1 LGHNA and CDR2 YNFKEQ come from the germline V gene. This CDR3 reads CASSHTAGGTYF. The CDR3 nucleotides are TGTGCCAGCAGCCACACGGCGGGGGGGACCTACTTC.

The chain has TRBV19 and TRBJ2-3; 7 bases agree with TRBD1. The CDR3 sequence is 17 residues long. V shed 4 bases, J shed 5 bases, and the junction held 15 bases outside the gene matches. The V gene's germline CDR1 is LNHDA and CDR2 SQIVND (reference sequence). Here the CDR3 reads CASSSGQGVLVIDTQYF. CDR3 DNA: TGTGCCAGTAGTAGTGGGCAGGGGGTACTAGTGATAGATACGCAGTATTTT.

The DNA for the CDR3 is TGTGCCAGTACCACCACCGGGTTTGGTTCAAATTCACCCCTCCACTTT. As protein: CASTTTGFGSNSPLHF. The chain combines TRBV19 with TRBJ1-6; D uncertain. Trimming removed 7 bases at V and 7 bases at J, with 20 bases between. The CDR3 is made up of 16 amino acids. Germline loops: CDR1 LNHDA, CDR2 SQIVND (reference sequence). The full variable domain, completed using reference TRBV19 and TRBJ1-6, is DGGITQSPKYLFRKEGQNVTLSCEQNLNHDAMYWYRQDPGQGLRLIYYSQIVNDFQKGDIAEGYSVSREKKESFPLTVTSAQKNPTAFYLCASTTTGFGSNSPLHFGNGTRLTVT.

This rearrangement joins TRBV5-1 to TRBJ2-7, with a tentative D call TRBD1 (6 bases). Germline CDR1 and CDR2: SGHRS and YFSETQ. V was cut by 4 bases and J by 2 bases, with 13 bases left in between. CDR3 size: 14 residues. The CDR3 nucleotides are TGCGCCAGCAGCCCCGACAGGTACCCCTACGAGCAGTACTTC. Its translation: CASSPDRYPYEQYF.

This clone was seen a single time. This rearrangement joins TRBV4-1 to TRBJ1-5, with 9 bases lining up with TRBD1. The junction had 5 bases not matched to a gene; V was cut back by 4 bases and J by 4 bases. Germline V gives CDR1 MGHRA, CDR2 YSYEKL. This CDR3 contains 15 residues. Written as DNA, the CDR3 is TGCGCCAGCAGCCGTATAGGACAGGGGAATCAGCCCCAGCATTTT. It is translated as CASSRIGQGNQPQHF.

The chain employs TRBV28 and TRBJ2-4; 9 bases are shared with TRBD1. Germline CDR1 reads MDHEN; CDR2 reads SYDVKM. J was trimmed by 1 base and V by 4 bases; bases with no gene match: 5. The CDR3 is made up of 16 amino acids. The CDR3 protein is CASSSPGQGAKNIQYF. As DNA, the CDR3 is TGTGCCAGCAGTTCCCCTGGACAGGGGGCCAAAAACATTCAGTACTTC.

This sequence joins TRBV27 and TRBJ2-1, with 13 bases matching TRBD2. Losses at the gene ends were 6 bases for V and 7 bases for J; bases not matched to a gene: 6. Germline V gene lookup returns CDR1 MNHEY and CDR2 SMNVEV (reference sequence). CDR3 length: 15 amino acids. CDR3 coding DNA: TGTGCCAGCAGCACCAGGACTAGCGGGAGAAATGAGCAGTTCTTC. Its protein product is CASSTRTSGRNEQFF.

This clone is a singleton in its sample. V is TRBV1 and J is TRBJ1-4; the table gives TRBD1 as D, unverified against the DNA. TRBV1 is an annotated pseudogene. The CDR3 loop spans 16 amino acids. Written as DNA, the CDR3 is TGCACCAGCAGCCAAGATCCCACAGGGGATGGCGAAAAACTGTTTTTT. Translating gives CTSSQDPTGDGEKLFF.

This sequence joins TRBV2 and TRBJ2-5; 12 bases line up with TRBD2. Germline V gene data show CDR1 as SNHLY and CDR2 as FYNNEI. The CDR3 length is 14 residues. V shed 7 bases, J shed 4 bases, and the junction held 4 bases outside the gene matches. The CDR3 spells CASISGLAGETQYF. The CDR3 DNA reads as TGTGCCAGCATCTCGGGACTAGCGGGAGAGACCCAGTACTTC.

The chain joins TRBV27 to TRBJ2-7, with D uncertain. The germline V and J ends were trimmed by 1 base and 3 bases, with 7 bases remaining between them. CDR1 is MNHEY and CDR2 is SMNVEV in the germline V gene (reference sequence). The CDR3 sequence is 13 residues long. The CDR3 loop is CASSLLRDYEQYF. CDR3 DNA sequence: TGTGCCAGCAGTTTATTACGCGACTACGAGCAGTACTTC.

V is TRBV13 and J is TRBJ2-1; D perhaps matches TRBD2 (5 bases). V was clipped by 5 bases and J by 1 base, with 21 bases between them. CDR1 PRHDT and CDR2 FYEKMQ come from the germline V gene (reference sequence). This CDR3 is 18 amino acids long. CDR3 amino acids: CASSPDWESPYSYNEQFF. Written as DNA, the CDR3 is TGTGCCAGCAGCCCGGATTGGGAGTCGCCCTATTCCTACAATGAGCAGTTCTTC.

J is TRBJ2-3 and V is TRBV27, with D unclear. Germline values: CDR1 MNHEY, CDR2 SMNVEV (reference sequence). The CDR3 is made up of 15 amino acids. V was cut by 2 bases and J by 0 bases, with 9 bases left in between. CDR3 residues: CASSLIGFSTDTQYF. The CDR3 bases are TGTGCCAGCAGTTTAATTGGCTTCAGCACAGATACGCAGTATTTT.

The rearrangement joins TRBV11-2 to TRBJ1-2; 7 bases are shared with TRBD1. Germline assignment: CDR1 SGHAT and CDR2 FQNNGV. The length of the CDR3 is 14 residues. Trimming at V came to 5 bases and at J to 2 bases, leaving 5 bases not matched to a gene. The CDR3 coding sequence is TGTGCCAGCAGCGCCTTACAGGGGAACTATGGCTACACCTTC. Encoded protein: CASSALQGNYGYTF.

This clone was found once. This sequence joins TRBV7-3 and TRBJ2-6; TRBD1 matches at 8 bases. V was pared by 2 bases and J by 4 bases, with 4 bases of the junction left unmatched. Germline CDR1 and CDR2: SGHTA and FQGTGA. The CDR3 is 16 residues long. DNA for the CDR3: TGTGCCAGCAGCTTAGCAGGGGGCTCCGGGGCCAACGTCCTGACTTTC. Its translation: CASSLAGGSGANVLTF. The variable domain in full, with the rest retrieved from reference TRBV7-3 and TRBJ2-6, is GAGVSQTPSNKVTEKGKYVELRCDPISGHTALYWYRQSLGQGPEFLIYFQGTGAADDSGLPNDRFFAVRPEGSVSTLKIQRTERGDSAVYLCASSLAGGSGANVLTFGAGSRLTVL.